This TCR beta chain comes out of a study of shared clonotypes between healthy human individuals (TCRdb year 2020). Broadly, across the study: The cohort comprised two women and a few men aged 18 to 49 years. The study deeply sequenced blood TCR repertoires of about 5 healthy adults to estimate repertoire size and the extent of clonotype sharing between individuals. For each donor, three plates each were used for CD4 naive and CD4 memory, two plates were used for CD8 naive, and one plate was used for CD8 memory. Different laboratories and diverse techniques were used to prepare libraries and sequence TCR repertoires, to increase sequencing depth and limit assay-specific biases. Leukapheresis yielded between about 0.85 and 9 billion PBMCs per donor. What the study reported, not specific to this receptor: Naive subsets generally had larger estimated clonotype richness than memory subsets did. Pairwise subsampling led to the expectation that sequencing depth would affect the degree of clonotype sharing among donors. Higher generation probabilities were observed for clonotypes shared by all four sorted-subset donors than for non-shared clonotypes. Only blood was sampled, and tissue TCR repertoires likely differ from those in blood. The genetic and exposure-history diversity represented was limited by the small number of donors. Incomplete sequencing was indicated by rarefaction of sorted-subset datasets, despite the large sequencing depth. Sharing across several donors was observed for about 5% of naive CD4, over 3% of naive CD8, 2% to 2.5% of memory CD4, and roughly 0.4% of memory CD8 clonotypes.

Using the deep immunoSEQ assay, TCR CDR3 regions were amplified from genomic DNA by multiplex PCR. For each cell subset, the extracted genomic DNA was distributed evenly across all wells of several immunoSEQ 96-well plates, and each plate served as one replicate. For sorted subsets, approximately 200 ng of genomic DNA, equivalent to some 30,000 T cell genomes, went into each replicate PCR. Purified libraries were measured with a Qubit 3.0 fluorometer, size-checked on a Bioanalyzer 2100, and measured again with the KAPA Library Quantification kit. Every immunoSEQ 96-well plate was sequenced on a dedicated single-read 150-cycle Illumina NextSeq 550 flow cell. In the source study's methods: Because the immunoSEQ output held only junctional sequences and lacked quality scores, the filtering could not match the filtering applied to full-length reads. Sequences were annotated with PyIR, a Python wrapper for IgBLAST v1.9, using IMGT germline references to assign V/J genes and CDR3. Reads with weak V/J assignments (E-value above 1e-6), missing CDR3, stop codons, out-of-frame junctions, or ambiguous translated residues were removed. A V3J clonotype was defined by an identical inferred V gene, J gene, and CDR3 amino acid sequence. Percentage overlap between repertoires was computed as shared unique clonotypes divided by the size of the smaller repertoire. Richness of each repertoire was evaluated using RTK rarefaction, the Chao1 estimator, and Recon v2.1 estimates of unobserved clonotypes. Generation probabilities were computed with OLGA for all TCRbeta clonotypes obtained by the gDNA method from a handful of donors. TCRdb's version of the immuneACCESS table is confined to in-frame rearrangements and falls short of the full clone set. An unresolved V gene accounts for under half of the shortfall where checked; the remainder is of unknown origin. D and trimming were read from the DNA, whereas the V and J calls and clone size are those reported in that table. The sample table lists about 820,000 clones, almost 95% of them with a count of one. The ten largest clones capture under 30% of the sample.

For the CD8 naive samples, CD45RO-negative cells were positively selected for CCR7, yielding a CD45RA+CCR7+ population from which TemRA cells were excluded. Donors were healthy HIV-negative adults with no recently reported acute infections or vaccinations. Only Caucasian adults living in Nashville, Tennessee, USA were represented among the donors. After blood collection by leukapheresis, PBMCs were isolated using Ficoll-Histopaque density gradient centrifugation and then cryopreserved in the vapor phase of liquid nitrogen. Analytical flow cytometry was used to check the purity and quantity of each magnetically sorted T cell population. Genomic DNA was isolated from each sorted fraction and quantified by UV absorbance on a Nanodrop 2000c. The CDR3 sequence holds 15 residues, the cysteine and phenylalanine included. Only the CDR3 portion is preserved as DNA: 45 bases, with reading frame beginning at the first base. The germline V and J ends show losses of 4 bases and 3 bases respectively, and no gene match explains 7 bases of the junction. In the germline V gene, CDR1 corresponds to SGDLS and CDR2 to YYNGEE.

With regard to this clone: No cognate antigen has been identified for it. No much larger clonotype is one base removed from it; base qualities were not supplied.

What was sequenced was naive CD8+ T cells sorted from blood. Read against the paper, the sample's cell subset or site label means: CD45RA+CCR7+. The receptor was isolated from a man aged 30-40 years in good health. The V and J segments used are TRBV9 and TRBJ2-7, and TRBD2 matches 10 of the central bases. The CDR3 reads as follows: CASSPLAGVIYEQYF. The sequenced DNA: TGTGCCAGCAGCCCCCTAGCGGGGGTTATCTACGAGCAGTACTTC.